These 21 T cell receptor beta chains originate from one sample sequenced in a study of shared T cell receptors in the human thymus. Assay: immunoSEQ multiplex PCR; the TCRdb copy retains only in-frame clones and omits some. The sample yields 500,000 to 550,000 clones, about 80% seen once. These data also formed part of another study, on human thymus T cells.

The sample consisted of thymocytes. These receptors were taken from a boy in the first two years of life with a congenital heart defect.

The rearrangement uses TRBV4-1 and TRBJ2-7, with 12 nucleotides matching TRBD1. The CDR3 has 15 residues. The V gene end was trimmed by 4 bases and the J gene end by 3 bases; junction bases not matched to a gene: 4. CDR1 MGHRA and CDR2 YSYEKL come from the germline V gene. In DNA form, the CDR3 reads TGCGCCAGCAGCCCCGGGACAGGGGGCATCTACGAGCAGTACTTC. Translated, it gives CASSPGTGGIYEQYF.

The gene calls are TRBV29-1 and TRBJ1-1, with 7 nucleotides matching TRBD1. The CDR3 totals 14 residues. With 3 bases clipped from V and 4 bases from J, the junction kept 8 bases outside the gene matches. CDR1 and CDR2 from the germline V gene are SQVTM and ANQGSEA. The CDR3 sequence: CSVDGTGALTEAFF. CDR3 DNA: TGCAGCGTTGATGGAACAGGGGCCCTCACTGAAGCTTTCTTT.

The genes are TRBV5-4 and TRBJ1-6, with D perhaps TRBD1 (5 bases). V lost 2 bases and J 5 bases, leaving 11 bases between the germline ends. The CDR3 extends over 15 amino acids. In germline, CDR1 is SGHNT, CDR2 YYREEE (reference sequence). The CDR3: CASSLGVEDNSPLHF. In DNA form, the CDR3 reads TGTGCCAGCAGCTTAGGGGTCGAGGATAATTCACCCCTCCACTTT.

The chain is built from TRBV19 and TRBJ1-3, with a tentative D call TRBD1 (6 bases). This CDR3 has 15 amino acids. V was trimmed by 5 bases and J by 0 bases, leaving 11 bases between them. CDR1 is LNHDA, CDR2 SQIVND, per germline (reference sequence). The CDR3 spells CASSPGQYSGNTIYF. The CDR3 nucleotides read TGTGCCAGTAGTCCTGGACAGTACTCTGGAAACACCATATATTTT.

This clone was seen a handful of times. V usage is TRBV10-2 and J usage is TRBJ1-2; D is perhaps TRBD1 (6 bases). The V gene lost 7 bases and the J gene lost 4 bases, with 16 bases spanning the gap. Germline loops: CDR1 WSHSY, CDR2 SAAADI. CDR3 length: 14 amino acids. Written as DNA, the CDR3 is TGCGCCAGCAAGACCGGGACATACCCCTATGGCTACACCTTC. Its protein product is CASKTGTYPYGYTF.

The sample holds one count of this clone. As DNA, the CDR3 is TGCAGCCAACAGGGTGGACCGACCGAGCAGTACTTC. It specifies CSQQGGPTEQYF. The genes are TRBV29-1 and TRBJ2-7, with a possible D match to TRBD1 (6 bases). CDR1 SQVTM and CDR2 ANQGSEA come from the germline V gene. V lost 8 bases to trimming and J lost 6 bases, with 17 bases between them. The CDR3 totals 12 residues.

The chain recombines TRBV5-5 with TRBJ1-3, with unresolved D. The CDR3 has 12 residues. V lost 0 bases to trimming and J lost 5 bases, with 3 bases between them. Looked up from germline, CDR1 is SGHKS and CDR2 is YYEKEE (reference sequence). CDR3 loop: CASSLGRNTIYF. The CDR3 DNA follows: TGTGCCAGCAGCTTGGGGCGAAACACCATATATTTT.

This clone has a single count. V usage is TRBV19 and J usage is TRBJ1-2, with 9 bases matching TRBD1. The CDR3 spans 13 residues. CDR1 is LNHDA, CDR2 SQIVND, per germline (reference sequence). Germline trimming cut 10 bases from V and 7 bases from J; bases unmatched to any gene: 10. The CDR3 DNA reads as TGTGCCACCTGCCCGGGACAGGGCGGTGGCTACACCTTC. Its translation is CATCPGQGGGYTF.

The gene calls are TRBV27 and TRBJ1-5; no clear D. Germline V CDR1 and CDR2: MNHEY, SMNVEV (reference sequence). This CDR3 is 15 amino acids long. Trimming cost V 7 bases and J 0 bases, with 13 bases left between them. CDR3 loop: CASTVTSNSNQPQHF. The CDR3, as DNA: TGTGCCAGCACCGTGACATCTAATAGCAATCAGCCCCAGCATTTT.

This chain links TRBV5-1 with TRBJ2-5, with D uncertain. Germline loops: CDR1 SGHRS, CDR2 YFSETQ. V dropped 3 bases and J dropped 5 bases, with 14 bases sitting between them. CDR3 length equals 14 residues. The CDR3: CASSSNLPVETQYF. The CDR3 bases are TGCGCCAGCAGCTCAAACCTTCCGGTGGAGACCCAGTACTTC.

The V call is TRBV6-5, the J call TRBJ2-7, with D tentatively TRBD1 (6 bases). This CDR3 has 14 amino acids. V was pared by 0 bases and J by 4 bases, with 10 bases between. Germline lookup yields CDR1 MNHEY and CDR2 SVGAGI. CDR3 amino acids: CASSYSPRGYEQYF. DNA for the CDR3: TGTGCCAGCAGTTACTCCCCGAGGGGGTACGAGCAGTACTTC.

The chain couples TRBV27 to TRBJ2-1, with 7 bases that match TRBD1. Germline CDR1 MNHEY, CDR2 SMNVEV (reference sequence). Losses at the gene ends were 2 bases for V and 8 bases for J; bases not matched to a gene: 0. The CDR3 consists of 12 residues. Written as DNA, the CDR3 is TGTGCCAGCAGTTTACAGGGGGATGAGCAGTTCTTC. Amino acids: CASSLQGDEQFF.

CDR3 amino acids: CASSDGRDRGLIEQYF. DNA of the CDR3: TGTGCCAGCAGTGACGGGCGGGACAGGGGCCTTATCGAGCAGTACTTC. The rearrangement joins TRBV6-1 to TRBJ2-7; TRBD1 agrees at 10 bases. The V and J ends lost 3 bases and 6 bases, in that order; junction bases with no gene match: 11. The germline V gene encodes CDR1 MNHNS and CDR2 SASEGT. The CDR3 has 16 amino acids.

The chain has TRBV27 and TRBJ2-7; 9 bases match TRBD1. V dropped 4 bases and J dropped 3; count of bases not matched to a gene: 13. CDR1 MNHEY and CDR2 SMNVEV come from the germline V gene (reference sequence). The CDR3 sequence is 17 residues long. Here the CDR3 reads CASSCSSPGQGGYEQYF. CDR3 sequence (DNA): TGTGCCAGCAGTTGTTCCAGTCCGGGACAGGGTGGCTACGAGCAGTACTTC.

The rearrangement uses TRBV5-6 and TRBJ1-1; no firm D call. The germline gives CDR1 SGHDT, CDR2 YYEEEE. V was pared by 4 bases and J by 3 bases, with 7 bases between. The CDR3 runs 12 residues. Written as DNA, the CDR3 is TGTGCCAGCAGCGCCCGCGACACTGAAGCTTTCTTT. It translates to CASSARDTEAFF.

This sequence joins TRBV30 and TRBJ2-4, with TRBD1 identical over 11 bases. CDR1 is GTSNPN, CDR2 SVGIG, per germline (reference sequence). J lost 0 bases, V lost 4 bases, and 14 bases had no gene match. This CDR3 has 19 residues. The CDR3 DNA reads TGTGCCTGGACCTCACGAAGGACAGGGGGCGCGAAAGCCAAAAACATTCAGTACTTC. Its translation is CAWTSRRTGGAKAKNIQYF.

The rearrangement uses TRBV11-2 and TRBJ2-2; 9 nucleotides agree with TRBD1. Germline values: CDR1 SGHAT, CDR2 FQNNGV. Unmatched junction bases numbered 11, after V lost 5 bases and J lost 7 bases. The CDR3 spans 16 residues. The CDR3 nucleotides read TGTGCCAGCAGCCCTCGGGACAGGGCCCTCCACGGGGAGCTGTTTTTT. Protein: CASSPRDRALHGELFF.

The V gene is TRBV15, the J gene TRBJ1-5; 7 bases are shared with TRBD1. The CDR3 has 15 residues. The germline CDR1 and CDR2 sequences are LNHNV and YYDKDF (reference sequence). Trimming cost V 5 bases and J 1 base; bases outside gene matches: 5. The CDR3 coding sequence is TGTGCCACCAGCGACAGGGCTGACAGCAATCAGCCCCAGCATTTT. As protein: CATSDRADSNQPQHF.

The CDR3 DNA sequence: TGTGCCTGGGGGACAGGGGTACGCGAAAAACTGTTTTTT. This gives the protein CAWGTGVREKLFF. This rearrangement joins TRBV30 to TRBJ1-4; TRBD1 matches at 10 bases. V shed 5 bases and J 8 bases; nucleotides not matched to a gene: 5. CDR3 length equals 13 residues. CDR1 is GTSNPN, CDR2 SVGIG, per germline (reference sequence).

The chain joins TRBV5-1 to TRBJ1-2, with 8 bases identical to TRBD1. CDR1 and CDR2 from the germline V gene are SGHRS and YFSETQ. The CDR3 runs to 15 residues. Germline trimming cut 4 bases from V and 4 bases from J; bases unmatched to any gene: 9. CDR3 sequence (DNA): TGCGCCAGCAGCGCCGGACAGGGCCCCCCCTATGGCTACACCTTC. This encodes CASSAGQGPPYGYTF.

The chain carries TRBV10-3 and TRBJ2-3, with TRBD1 matching 9 bases. Germline V gene data show CDR1 as ENHRY and CDR2 as SYGVKD. This CDR3 region has 17 residues. The V gene end was trimmed by 9 bases and the J gene end by 2 bases; junction bases not matched to a gene: 15. The CDR3 sequence is CAIRKGGGTGLTDTQYF. The CDR3 DNA reads as TGTGCCATACGAAAAGGGGGAGGGACAGGGCTCACAGATACGCAGTATTTT.